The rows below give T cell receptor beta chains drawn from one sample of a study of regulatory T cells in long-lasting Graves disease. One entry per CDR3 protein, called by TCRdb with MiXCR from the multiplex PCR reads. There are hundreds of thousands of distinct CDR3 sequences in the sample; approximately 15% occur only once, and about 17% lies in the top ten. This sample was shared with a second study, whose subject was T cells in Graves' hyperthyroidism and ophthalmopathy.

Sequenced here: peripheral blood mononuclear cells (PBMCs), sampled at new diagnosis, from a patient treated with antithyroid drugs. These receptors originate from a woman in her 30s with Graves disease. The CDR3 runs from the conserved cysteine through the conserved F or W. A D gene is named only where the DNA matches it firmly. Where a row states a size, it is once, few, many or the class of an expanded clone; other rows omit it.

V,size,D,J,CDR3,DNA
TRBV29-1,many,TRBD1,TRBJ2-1,CSVAGQGDEQFF,TGCAGCGTTGCGGGACAGGGGGATGAGCAGTTCTTC
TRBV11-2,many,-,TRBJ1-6,CASSRDTYNSPLHF,TGTGCCAGCAGCCGGGACACTTATAATTCACCCCTCCACTTT
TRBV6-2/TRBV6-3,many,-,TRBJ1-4,CASTTTTNEKLFF,TGTGCCAGCACGACTACAACTAATGAAAAACTGTTTTTT
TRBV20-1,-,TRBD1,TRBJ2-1,CSASQGVTYNEQFF,TGCAGTGCTAGTCAGGGGGTGACCTACAATGAGCAGTTCTTC
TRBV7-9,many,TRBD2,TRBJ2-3,CASSLARGLAGTDTDTQYF,TGTGCCAGCAGCTTAGCGCGGGGACTAGCGGGAACAGACACAGATACGCAGTATTTT
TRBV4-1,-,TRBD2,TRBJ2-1,CASSIVQGLAGGLSEQFF,TGCGCCAGCAGCATAGTCCAGGGACTAGCGGGAGGCCTTAGCGAGCAGTTCTTC
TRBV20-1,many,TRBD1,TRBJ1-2,CSAREGQTYGYTF,TGCAGTGCTAGAGAGGGACAGACCTATGGCTACACCTTC
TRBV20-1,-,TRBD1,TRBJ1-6,CSAPDRFYNSPLHF,TGCAGTGCTCCGGACAGGTTTTATAATTCACCCCTCCACTTT
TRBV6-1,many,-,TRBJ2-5,CASSRGGETQYF,TGTGCCAGCAGTCGGGGAGGAGAGACCCAGTACTTC
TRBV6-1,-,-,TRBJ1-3,CASTQGSSGNTIYF,TGTGCCAGCACCCAGGGTAGCTCTGGAAACACCATATATTTT
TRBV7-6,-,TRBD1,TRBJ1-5,CASSLGPGQEGQPQHF,TGTGCCAGCAGCTTAGGGCCGGGACAGGAGGGTCAGCCCCAGCATTTT
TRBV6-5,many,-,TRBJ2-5,CASSYNLVFGGETQYF,TGTGCCAGCAGTTACAACCTCGTTTTCGGCGGGGAGACCCAGTACTTC
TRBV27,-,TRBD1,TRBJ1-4,CASRSRDRGRGEKLFF,TGCGCCAGCAGGTCCCGGGACAGGGGGCGGGGTGAAAAACTGTTTTTT
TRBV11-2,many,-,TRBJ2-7,CASSLGGEYEQYF,TGTGCCAGCAGCTTAGGGGGGGAGTACGAGCAGTACTTC
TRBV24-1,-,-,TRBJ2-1,CATSDRLVSYNEQFF,TGTGCCACCAGTGATAGGCTAGTCTCTTACAATGAGCAGTTCTTC
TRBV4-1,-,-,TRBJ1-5,CASSQGGQPSNQPQHF,TGCGCCAGCAGCCAAGGGGGGCAGCCGAGCAATCAGCCCCAGCATTTT
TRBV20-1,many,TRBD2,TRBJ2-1,CSAPRAGGLYEQFF,TGCAGTGCTCCACGGGCGGGAGGGCTCTATGAGCAGTTCTTC
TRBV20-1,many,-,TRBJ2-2,CSATSLLTTGELFF,TGCAGTGCCACTAGCTTGCTCACGACCGGGGAGCTGTTTTTT
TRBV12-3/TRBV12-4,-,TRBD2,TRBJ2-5,CASSFQGLAGGTQYF,TGTGCCAGCAGTTTTCAGGGACTAGCGGGAGGGACCCAGTACTTC
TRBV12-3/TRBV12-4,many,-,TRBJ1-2,CASRGRQVDGYTF,TGTGCCAGCAGGGGCCGACAGGTTGATGGCTACACCTTC
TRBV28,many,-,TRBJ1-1,CASSSLGSTEAFF,TGTGCCAGCAGTTCATTGGGCAGCACTGAAGCTTTCTTT
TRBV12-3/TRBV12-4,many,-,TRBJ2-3,CASSLGLGSAQYF,TGTGCCAGCAGTTTAGGCTTAGGGTCGGCGCAGTATTTT
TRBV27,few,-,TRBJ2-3,CASRRGQSTDTQYF,TGTGCCAGCAGACGGGGGCAGAGCACAGATACGCAGTATTTT
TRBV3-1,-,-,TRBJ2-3,CASSLTGPSDTQYF,TGTGCCAGCAGCCTAACGGGGCCTTCGGATACGCAGTATTTT
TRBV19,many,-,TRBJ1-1,CASSNPREAFF,TGTGCCAGTAGTAACCCGAGAGAGGCTTTCTTT
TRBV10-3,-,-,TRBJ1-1,CAISEKVTNTEAFF,TGTGCCATCAGTGAGAAGGTTACGAACACTGAAGCTTTCTTT
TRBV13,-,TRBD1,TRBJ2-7,CASSHDRGSHEQYF,TGTGCCAGCAGCCATGACAGGGGGTCCCACGAGCAGTACTTC
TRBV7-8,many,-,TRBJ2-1,CASSLASASNEQFF,TGTGCCAGCAGCTTAGCTTCGGCCTCCAATGAGCAGTTCTTC
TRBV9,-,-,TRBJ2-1,CASSVEGMGQGSWMNLNEQFF,TGTGCCAGCAGCGTAGAAGGGATGGGGCAGGGGAGCTGGATGAATCTCAATGAGCAGTTCTTC
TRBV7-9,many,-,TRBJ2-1,CASSLEWGSSYNEQFF,TGTGCCAGCAGCTTAGAGTGGGGCAGCTCCTACAATGAGCAGTTCTTC
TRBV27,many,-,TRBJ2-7,CASSPTKGEQYF,TGTGCCAGCAGTCCGACCAAGGGGGAGCAGTACTTC
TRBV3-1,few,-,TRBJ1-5,CASSQGAGQPQHF,TGTGCCAGCAGCCAAGGAGCCGGGCAGCCCCAGCATTTT
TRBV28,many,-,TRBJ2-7,CASGKLGTYEQYF,TGTGCCAGCGGAAAACTTGGGACCTACGAGCAGTACTTC
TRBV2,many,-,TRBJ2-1,CASSVEGLSLYNEQFF,TGTGCCAGCAGTGTGGAGGGCTTGAGTCTTTACAATGAGCAGTTCTTC
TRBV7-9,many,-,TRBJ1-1,CASSLETARQGYF,TGTGCCAGCAGCCTAGAGACCGCCAGGCAGGGTTACTTT
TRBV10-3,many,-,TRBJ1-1,CAISESEDGTEAFF,TGTGCCATCAGTGAGTCGGAAGACGGCACTGAAGCTTTCTTT
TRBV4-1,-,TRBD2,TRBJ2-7,CASSHRTSGGRGTYEQYF,TGCGCCAGCAGCCACCGGACTAGCGGGGGTCGCGGGACCTACGAGCAGTACTTC
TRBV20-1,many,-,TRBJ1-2,CSVGGGMTYTF,TGCAGTGTTGGGGGAGGGATGACCTACACCTTC
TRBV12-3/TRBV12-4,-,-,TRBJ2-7,CASRRSGGPHEQYF,TGTGCCAGCAGACGAAGTGGGGGGCCCCACGAGCAGTACTTC
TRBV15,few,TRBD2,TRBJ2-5,CATRGPRAAGGQETQYF,TGTGCCACCAGGGGCCCTCGAGCAGCGGGAGGCCAGGAGACCCAGTACTTC
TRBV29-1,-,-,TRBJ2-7,CSVGGHAPPYEQYF,TGCAGCGTTGGTGGACATGCCCCCCCCTACGAGCAGTACTTC
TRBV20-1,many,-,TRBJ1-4,CSARGGQREKLFF,TGCAGTGCTAGGGGGGGGCAGCGCGAAAAACTGTTTTTT
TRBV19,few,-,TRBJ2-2,CASQEGGKGNTGELFF,TGTGCCAGTCAGGAGGGGGGGAAGGGGAACACCGGGGAGCTGTTTTTT
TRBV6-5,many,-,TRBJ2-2,CASSYSRDTGELFF,TGTGCCAGCAGTTACTCGCGGGACACCGGGGAGCTGTTTTTT
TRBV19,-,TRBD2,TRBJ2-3,CASSIGLAGDTQYF,TGTGCCAGTAGTATCGGACTAGCAGGAGATACGCAGTATTTT
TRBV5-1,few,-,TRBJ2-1,CASSGTASGKQFF,TGCGCCAGCAGCGGCACAGCGTCCGGGAAGCAGTTCTTC
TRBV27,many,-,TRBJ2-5,CASSNSGTPQETQYF,TGTGCCAGCAGTAACTCGGGGACGCCACAAGAGACCCAGTACTTC
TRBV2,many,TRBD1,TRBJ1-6,CASSPGTGRLSPLHF,TGTGCCAGCAGCCCCGGGACAGGTCGACTTTCACCCCTCCACTTT
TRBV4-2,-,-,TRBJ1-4,CASSQDEAGGREKLFF,TGTGCCAGCAGCCAAGATGAAGCGGGTGGAAGAGAAAAACTGTTTTTT
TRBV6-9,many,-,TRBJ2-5,CASSWASKQETQYF,TGTGCCAGCAGTTGGGCCTCTAAGCAAGAGACCCAGTACTTC
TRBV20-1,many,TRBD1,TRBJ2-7,CSAVPTLGTDEQYF,TGCAGTGCCGTCCCGACGTTGGGGACAGACGAGCAGTACTTC